The subject of this entry is one T cell receptor (beta chain). Its target is unknown. The data are from a study of cytomegalovirus exposure and HLA in healthy donors. Broader study findings: Later analysis identified several of the most significant clusters that appeared linked to common viral pathogens.

This PCR relied on a set of 60 Vbeta primers and 13 Jbeta primers. Only in-frame clones appear in the TCRdb table, and some are missing; sequencing was by immunoSEQ multiplex PCR. This repertoire shows some 190,000 clones, around 78% found once; its top ten account for 13% to 15%. Germline CDR1 and CDR2: LGHNA and YNFKEQ. Trimming removed 0 bases from V and 7 bases from J, with 7 bases in between. The CDR3 runs to 13 residues. The material sequenced was PBMCs. V usage is TRBV4-2 and J usage is TRBJ1-5; D is uncertain. The sequence derives from a woman aged 25 to 39 in good health and CMV-seropositive. The CDR3 reads CASSQDREQPQHF. Written as DNA, the CDR3 is TGTGCCAGCAGCCAAGATCGAGAACAGCCCCAGCATTTT.